This TCR beta chain was retrieved from a study of T-cell memory formation after mild COVID-19. Study-wide background: Across donors, TCR clusters were largely donor specific.

MiXCR, run by TCRdb on the 5' RACE reads, gives a single entry per CDR3 protein. The sample holds 300,000 to 350,000 distinct CDR3 sequences, roughly an eighth seen once. The table lists this clonotype with many counts. No antigen is known for it. The CDR3 is made up of 15 amino acids. CDR1 and CDR2 from the germline V gene are MNHEY and SVGAGI. V gave up 0 bases and J gave up 2 bases, with 7 bases separating them. Study-wide points: Contracting clones localized mainly to CM and EM when CD4+ and mainly to EMRA when CD8+.

The chain employs TRBV6-5 and TRBJ1-4, with no clear D. Specimen: PBMCs or a T cell subset sorted from them (not recorded which). The TCR was taken from a man between 18 and 35 years old who had mild COVID-19 (a few samples of this study predate the infection). Cell type and time point are not known. CDR3 loop: CASSYSGGTNEKLFF. The CDR3 nucleotides are TGTGCCAGCAGTTACTCAGGAGGCACTAATGAAAAACTGTTTTTT.